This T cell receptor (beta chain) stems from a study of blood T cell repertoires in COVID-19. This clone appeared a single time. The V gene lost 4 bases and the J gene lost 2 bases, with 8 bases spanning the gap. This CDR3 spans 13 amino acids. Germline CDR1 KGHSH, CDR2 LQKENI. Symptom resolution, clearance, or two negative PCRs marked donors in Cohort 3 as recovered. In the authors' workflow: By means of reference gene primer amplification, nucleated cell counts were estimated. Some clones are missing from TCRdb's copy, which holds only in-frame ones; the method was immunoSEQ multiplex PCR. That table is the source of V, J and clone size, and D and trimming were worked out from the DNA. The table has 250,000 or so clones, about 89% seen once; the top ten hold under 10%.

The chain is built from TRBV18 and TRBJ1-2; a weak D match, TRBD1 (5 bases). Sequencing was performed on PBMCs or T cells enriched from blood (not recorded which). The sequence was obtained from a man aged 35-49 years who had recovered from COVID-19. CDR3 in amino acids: CASSQGSNYGYTF. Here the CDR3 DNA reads TGTGCCAGCTCACAGGGGTCGAACTATGGCTACACCTTC.